A single sample is the source of the 30 T cell receptor beta chains below, sequenced in a study of T cell responses to AZD1222 COVID-19 vaccine. Clones were read by immunoSEQ multiplex PCR, and TCRdb kept only the in-frame ones, dropping some. The table records about 130,000 clones, roughly 87% of them present only once. Sequenced material: peripheral blood, taken on day 0 of AZD1222 vaccination. The origin of the receptors is an adult in good health.

V is TRBV20-1 and J is TRBJ2-5; 7 nucleotides agree with TRBD1. Germline lookup yields CDR1 DFQATT and CDR2 SNEGSKA (reference sequence). The CDR3 runs 11 residues. V was pared by 5 bases and J by 7 bases, with 4 bases of the junction left unmatched. The DNA for the CDR3 is TGCAGTGCTGACAGGGAAGGGACCCAGTACTTC. This codes for CSADREGTQYF.

The chain joins TRBV7-6 to TRBJ2-5, with 11 bases identical to TRBD2. The germline V gene encodes CDR1 SGHVS and CDR2 FNYEAQ. After removal of 6 bases from V and 5 bases from J, the junction contained 2 bases not matched to a gene. The CDR3 is 13 amino acids. The CDR3 nucleotides read TGTGCCAGCAGGACTAGCGGGGTGGAGACCCAGTACTTC. This translates into CASRTSGVETQYF.

The V gene is TRBV5-1, the J gene TRBJ2-5, with unresolved D. Per the germline V gene, CDR1 is SGHRS and CDR2 is YFSETQ. The CDR3 spans 13 residues. V was cut by 2 bases and J by 4 bases, with 9 bases left in between. DNA of the CDR3: TGCGCCAGCAGCTTTGAACTTGTAGAGACCCAGTACTTC. Residues: CASSFELVETQYF.

This chain joins TRBV28 and TRBJ1-2, with D possibly being TRBD1 (5 bases). This CDR3 comprises 15 residues. Germline V CDR1 and CDR2: MDHEN, SYDVKM. Trimming shortened V by 5 bases and J by 4 bases, and 17 bases separated the two germline ends. The CDR3 is CASSGGWGRSYGYTF. The CDR3 DNA reads as TGTGCCAGCAGTGGGGGATGGGGTCGTTCCTATGGCTACACCTTC.

The chain joins TRBV27 to TRBJ1-2; D unresolved. V lost 5 bases to trimming and J lost 2 bases, with 9 bases between them. This CDR3 spans 13 amino acids. Germline V CDR1 and CDR2: MNHEY, SMNVEV (reference sequence). The CDR3 reads CASSLGGNYGYTF. The CDR3 nucleotides are TGTGCCAGCAGTCTAGGAGGGAACTATGGCTACACCTTC.

V is TRBV5-1 and J is TRBJ2-5, with 7 bases matching TRBD1. The CDR3 is 13 residues long. The junction had 5 bases not matched to a gene; V was cut back by 5 bases and J by 4 bases. The germline V gene encodes CDR1 SGHRS and CDR2 YFSETQ. CDR3 nucleotide sequence: TGCGCCAGCAGGTCCGGACAGGCAGAGACCCAGTACTTC. It yields the protein CASRSGQAETQYF.

Concerning this clone itself: Different DNA sequences within this sample yield the same CDR3. This chain uses TRBV3-1 (or the pseudogene TRBV3-2) with TRBJ1-5; D unclear. This CDR3 spans 13 amino acids. Trimming cost V 0 bases and J 5 bases, with 5 bases left between them. Germline V gene sequence: CDR1 LGHDT, CDR2 YNNKEL (reference sequence). CDR3 coding DNA: TGTGCCAGCAGCCAAGATCGAGATCAGCCCCAGCATTTT. Translation gives CASSQDRDQPQHF.

This clone is a singleton in its sample. The J gene is TRBJ2-4, the V gene TRBV2; TRBD2 is a possible D gene (5 bases). V gave up 7 bases and J gave up 6 bases, with 22 bases separating them. Germline V gene lookup returns CDR1 SNHLY and CDR2 FYNNEI. This CDR3 has 16 amino acids. The CDR3 region is CASIRADSGVGNIQYF. DNA of the CDR3: TGTGCCAGCATTAGAGCGGACTCGGGTGTCGGAAACATTCAGTACTTC. The entire variable domain, with the rest obtained from reference TRBV2 and TRBJ2-4, is as follows: EPEVTQTPSHQVTQMGQEVILRCVPISNHLYFYWYRQILGQKVEFLVSFYNNEISEKSEIFDDQFSVERPDGSNFTLKIRSTKLEDSAMYFCASIRADSGVGNIQYFGAGTRLSVL.

This clone has a handful of counts. V is TRBV6-1 and J is TRBJ1-1; D not resolved. There are 15 residues in the CDR3. CDR1 MNHNS and CDR2 SASEGT come from the germline V gene. The ends were cut back, 2 bases at V and 1 base at J, with 11 bases in the middle. The CDR3 nucleotides are TGTGCCAGCAGTGAATATATGTTGGCGAACACTGAAGCTTTCTTT. As protein: CASSEYMLANTEAFF.

J is TRBJ2-7 and V is TRBV5-6; D remains ambiguous. The CDR3 contains 14 residues. V was trimmed by 1 base and J by 5 bases, leaving 13 bases between them. CDR1 is SGHDT and CDR2 is YYEEEE in the germline V gene. In DNA form, the CDR3 reads TGTGCCAGCAGCTTGATGTCTCGCCTGGACGAGCAGTACTTC. Its translation: CASSLMSRLDEQYF.

This clone was counted a few times. V gene TRBV6-5 combines with J gene TRBJ1-2; perhaps TRBD1 as D (5 bases). CDR3 size: 14 residues. Germline assignment: CDR1 MNHEY and CDR2 SVGAGI. V was trimmed by 0 bases and J by 7 bases, leaving 12 bases between them. The CDR3 spells CASSYSGRPGGYTF. For the CDR3, the DNA is TGTGCCAGCAGTTACTCGGGGCGTCCAGGTGGCTACACCTTC.

The rearrangement uses TRBV5-4 and TRBJ1-3; D gene ambiguous. This CDR3 region has 13 residues. V shed 1 base and J shed 8 bases, with 10 bases lying between them. Germline CDR1 and CDR2: SGHNT and YYREEE (reference sequence). The CDR3 nucleotides read TGTGCCAGCAGCTTGTCTCTTTTGGACACCATATATTTT. The encoded protein is CASSLSLLDTIYF.

The rearrangement joins TRBV4-1 to TRBJ1-3, with a tentative D call TRBD1 (5 bases). Germline CDR1 reads MGHRA; CDR2 reads YSYEKL. The CDR3 has 13 amino acids. Trimming left V 3 bases short and J 6 bases short, with 9 bases between. The CDR3 bases are TGCGCCAGCAGCCACGGCAGGGCAAACACCATATATTTT. As protein: CASSHGRANTIYF.

The rearrangement joins TRBV6-5 to TRBJ2-3, with 10 bases lining up with TRBD2. CDR3 size: 16 residues. Germline CDR1 MNHEY, CDR2 SVGAGI. Trimming at V came to 3 bases and at J to 3 bases, leaving 6 bases not matched to a gene. CDR3 nucleotide sequence: TGTGCCAGCAGTTATTCCCGACTAGCGGGTACAGATACGCAGTATTTT. It is translated as CASSYSRLAGTDTQYF.

V usage is TRBV9 and J usage is TRBJ2-7, with a tentative D call TRBD2 (5 bases). Trimming left V 3 bases short and J 0 bases short, with 10 bases between. The CDR3 runs to 14 residues. Germline V CDR1 and CDR2: SGDLS, YYNGEE. The CDR3: CASSAGSSSYEQYF. Written as DNA, the CDR3 is TGTGCCAGCAGCGCGGGATCCTCCTCCTACGAGCAGTACTTC.

The chain links TRBV28 to TRBJ1-3; tentatively, D is TRBD1 (5 bases). From germline, CDR1 is MDHEN and CDR2 SYDVKM. This CDR3 spans 16 amino acids. The V end lost 6 bases, the J end lost 2 bases, and 17 bases lay between the germline ends. For the CDR3, the DNA is TGTGCCAGCAGACCCCCCCAGGGTAAACCTGGAAACACCATATATTTT. Amino acids: CASRPPQGKPGNTIYF.

The V call is TRBV4-1, the J call TRBJ1-2; TRBD1 matches 9 bases. CDR1 is MGHRA and CDR2 is YSYEKL in the germline V gene. The CDR3 extends over 16 amino acids. V lost 0 bases, J lost 3 bases, and 5 bases stayed unmatched. CDR3 sequence reads: CASSQEPGTGYYGYTF. The CDR3 DNA is TGCGCCAGCAGCCAAGAACCCGGGACAGGGTACTATGGCTACACCTTC.

The chain links TRBV5-1 to TRBJ1-1; a possible D gene is TRBD1 (5 bases). CDR3 length equals 14 residues. Between the trimmed V and J ends, which lost 3 bases and 7 bases, there was a span of 16 bases. The germline gives CDR1 SGHRS, CDR2 YFSETQ. The CDR3 region has the DNA TGCGCCAGCAGCTCCCGAACCGACAGAGTTGAAGCTTTCTTT. Protein sequence: CASSSRTDRVEAFF.

This chain links TRBV7-2 with TRBJ2-7, with unresolved D. Deletions cut 3 bases from V and 0 bases from J, with 12 bases between. The germline CDR1 and CDR2 sequences are SGHTA and FQGNSA. This CDR3 is built from 15 residues. The chain's CDR3 is CASSFRRPNSYEQYF. The CDR3 bases are TGTGCCAGCAGCTTTCGGCGACCTAACTCCTACGAGCAGTACTTC.

The chain combines TRBV18 with TRBJ1-1; 9 bases line up with TRBD1. Looked up from germline, CDR1 is KGHSH and CDR2 is LQKENI. Trimming took 3 bases from V and 3 from J; bases not matched to a gene: 5. The CDR3 consists of 15 residues. The CDR3 loop reads CASSPLQGADTEAFF. CDR3 DNA: TGTGCCAGCTCACCCTTACAGGGGGCTGACACTGAAGCTTTCTTT.

V is TRBV5-1 and J is TRBJ2-7; D might be TRBD1 (5 bases). Germline CDR1 SGHRS, CDR2 YFSETQ. This CDR3 has 14 amino acids. V shed 2 bases and J shed 6 bases, with 15 bases lying between them. CDR3 sequence: CASSFSTGDREQYF. The CDR3 coding sequence is TGCGCCAGCAGCTTCTCCACAGGTGACCGCGAGCAGTACTTC. The full variable domain, its missing parts supplied by reference TRBV5-1 and TRBJ2-7, is KAGVTQTPRYLIKTRGQQVTLSCSPISGHRSVSWYQQTPGQGLQFLFEYFSETQRNKGNFPGRFSGRQFSNSRSEMNVSTLELGDSALYLCASSFSTGDREQYFGPGTRLTVT.

This clone has a handful of counts. This rearrangement joins TRBV28 to TRBJ2-7; TRBD1 is a possible D gene (6 bases). The CDR3 has 14 residues. The V gene's germline CDR1 is MDHEN and CDR2 SYDVKM. The V and J ends lost 6 bases and 0 bases respectively, with 12 bases between them. As DNA, the CDR3 is TGTGCCAGCAGGGACAGACTGAGCTCCTACGAGCAGTACTTC. Translating gives CASRDRLSSYEQYF.

The rearrangement links TRBV10-3 to TRBJ2-1, with 7 nucleotides matching TRBD1. V dropped 4 bases and J dropped 9; count of bases not matched to a gene: 12. Germline CDR1 reads ENHRY; CDR2 reads SYGVKD. The CDR3 is 15 residues long. The DNA for the CDR3 is TGTGCCATCAGTGGACAGGGCCCCCTCGGTGGTGAGCAGTTCTTC. This translates into CAISGQGPLGGEQFF.

Only one count was recorded for this clone. The rearrangement links TRBV30 to TRBJ2-2; D call uncertain. The V end lost 5 bases, the J end lost 5 bases, and 18 bases lay between the germline ends. Germline CDR1 and CDR2: GTSNPN and SVGIG (reference sequence). The CDR3 covers 15 residues. The CDR3 here is CAWGPTTFRTGELFF. The CDR3 nucleotides are TGTGCCTGGGGACCCACGACTTTTCGGACCGGGGAGCTGTTTTTT. The complete variable domain, with remaining parts taken from reference TRBV30 and TRBJ2-2, reads SQTIHQWPATLVQPVGSPLSLECTVEGTSNPNLYWYRQAAGRGLQLLFYSVGIGQISSEVPQNLSASRPQDRQFILSSKKLLLSDSGFYLCAWGPTTFRTGELFFGEGSRLTVL.

V is TRBV30 and J is TRBJ2-4, with TRBD1 as a possible D gene (6 bases). CDR1 is GTSNPN, CDR2 SVGIG, per germline (reference sequence). The CDR3 has 13 residues. Trimming cost V 5 bases and J 7 bases, with 15 bases left between them. CDR3: CAWGAGVRNIQYF. CDR3 DNA sequence: TGTGCCTGGGGGGCAGGGGTGAGGAACATTCAGTACTTC.

The rearrangement joins TRBV6-2 or TRBV6-3 to TRBJ1-1; TRBD1 matches at 8 bases. The CDR3 runs 17 residues. Germline lookup yields CDR1 MNHEY and CDR2 SVGEGT. V lost 0 bases to trimming and J lost 0 bases; unmatched junction nucleotides: 6. As DNA, the CDR3 is TGTGCCAGCAGTTACTCAGCAGGGGGCAAGATGAACACTGAAGCTTTCTTT. Protein: CASSYSAGGKMNTEAFF.

This chain joins TRBV18 and TRBJ1-1; TRBD1 might be the D (5 bases). CDR1 is KGHSH and CDR2 is LQKENI in the germline V gene. CDR3 length: 15 residues. The ends were cut back, 3 bases at V and 7 bases at J, with 18 bases in the middle. CDR3 DNA sequence: TGTGCCAGCTCACCCGCGGGAGGGGCGCACTTTGAAGCTTTCTTT. Amino acid sequence: CASSPAGGAHFEAFF.

The J gene is TRBJ2-7, the V gene TRBV3-1 (or the pseudogene TRBV3-2); D possibly corresponds to TRBD2 (6 bases). The CDR3 length is 16 residues. Germline CDR1 LGHDT, CDR2 YNNKEL (reference sequence). The V gene lost 0 bases and the J gene lost 0 bases, with 12 bases spanning the gap. As DNA, the CDR3 is TGTGCCAGCAGCCAAGATGGGGCGGGGAGCTCCTACGAGCAGTACTTC. Translation: CASSQDGAGSSYEQYF.

V usage is TRBV7-2 and J usage is TRBJ1-6, with D uncertain. Deletions cut 8 bases from V and 0 bases from J, with 8 bases between. CDR1 SGHTA and CDR2 FQGNSA come from the germline V gene. The CDR3 length is 14 residues. The CDR3 reads CASLLSSYNSPLHF. DNA of the CDR3: TGTGCCAGCCTTCTAAGCTCCTATAATTCACCCCTCCACTTT.

This clone was observed a single time. The chain uses TRBV19 and TRBJ1-4; TRBD1 aligns across 8 bases. Trimming took 5 bases from V and 3 from J; bases not matched to a gene: 5. Germline CDR1 reads LNHDA; CDR2 reads SQIVND (reference sequence). The CDR3 covers 15 residues. CDR3 sequence (DNA): TGTGCCAGTAGTCCTCGACAGGGGCCTAATGAAAAACTGTTTTTT. It translates to CASSPRQGPNEKLFF.